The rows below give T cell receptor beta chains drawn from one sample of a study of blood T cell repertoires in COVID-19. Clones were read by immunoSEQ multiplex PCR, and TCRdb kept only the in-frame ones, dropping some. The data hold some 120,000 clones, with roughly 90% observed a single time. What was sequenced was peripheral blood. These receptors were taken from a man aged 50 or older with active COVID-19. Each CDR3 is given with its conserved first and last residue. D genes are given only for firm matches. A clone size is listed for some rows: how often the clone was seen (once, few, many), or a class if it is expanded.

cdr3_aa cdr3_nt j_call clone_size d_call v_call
CASSQGGFYQPQHF TGCGCCAGCAGCCAAGGAGGCTTTTATCAGCCCCAGCATTTT TRBJ1-5 NA NA TRBV4-1
CASRPTQGAQYF TGTGCCAGCAGACCTACACAGGGGGCGCAGTACTTC TRBJ2-5 NA TRBD1 TRBV2
CASSLGGVWTGDEQFF TGTGCCAGCAGCTTAGGAGGTGTGTGGACGGGGGATGAGCAGTTCTTC TRBJ2-1 NA NA TRBV7-2
CASSVGQGEADTQYF TGCGCCAGCAGCGTGGGACAGGGAGAGGCAGATACGCAGTATTTT TRBJ2-3 NA TRBD1 TRBV5-1
CASSLQGGYTF TGTGCCAGCAGTCTACAGGGAGGCTACACCTTC TRBJ1-2 NA NA TRBV3-1/TRBV3-2
CASSLERGTEAFF TGTGCCAGCAGCTTAGAACGGGGGACTGAAGCTTTCTTT TRBJ1-1 NA NA TRBV13
CASSLAPRGLSTF TGTGCCAGCAGCTTAGCACCCCGGGGTTTGTCCACCTTC TRBJ1-2 NA NA TRBV7-3
CASSLQGQGEAFF TGTGCCAGCAGCCTACAGGGGCAAGGTGAAGCTTTCTTT TRBJ1-1 NA TRBD1 TRBV16
CASSQGTDTEAFF TGTGCCAGCAGTCAAGGGACAGATACTGAAGCTTTCTTT TRBJ1-1 once TRBD1 TRBV6-6
CASSQDPRWCGFNLEQYF TGTGCCAGCAGCCAAGATCCTAGGTGGTGCGGCTTCAATTTAGAGCAGTACTTC TRBJ2-7 NA NA TRBV14
CASSEAGELFF TGTGCCAGCAGCGAGGCCGGGGAGCTGTTTTTT TRBJ2-2 NA NA TRBV7-9
CASNDKTGLDTGELFF TGTGCCAGCAACGACAAGACAGGGTTGGACACCGGGGAGCTGTTTTTT TRBJ2-2 once TRBD1 TRBV5-4
CASSPRPAGLSGQFF TGTGCCAGCAGCCCCCGCCCAGCGGGACTCTCGGGGCAGTTCTTC TRBJ2-1 NA TRBD2 TRBV9
CASSPEPGQGWTGEAFF TGTGCCAGCAGCCCCGAGCCGGGACAGGGCTGGACAGGTGAAGCTTTCTTT TRBJ1-1 NA TRBD1 TRBV16
CASKGDGRGPQHF TGTGCCAGCAAAGGTGACGGGAGGGGGCCCCAGCATTTT TRBJ1-5 NA NA TRBV2
CASSSVYGYTF TGTGCCAGCAGTTCCGTCTATGGCTACACCTTC TRBJ1-2 few NA TRBV3-1/TRBV3-2
CASSAGQGIAMDEQFF TGTGCCAGCAGTGCCGGACAGGGTATAGCCATGGATGAGCAGTTCTTC TRBJ2-1 NA TRBD1 TRBV2
CASSPHEGGYVLTGELFF TGTGCCAGCAGCCCGCACGAGGGGGGGTATGTTTTGACCGGGGAGCTGTTTTTT TRBJ2-2 NA NA TRBV11-2
CASSLESGGARYNEQFF TGTGCCAGCAGCTTAGAGAGCGGGGGGGCCAGATACAATGAGCAGTTCTTC TRBJ2-1 NA TRBD2 TRBV11-2
CASSAQGQHTDTQYF TGTGCCAGCAGCGCACAGGGTCAACACACAGATACGCAGTATTTT TRBJ2-3 NA NA TRBV9
CASSPPGQGGNTIYF TGCGCCAGCAGCCCCCCAGGGCAGGGTGGAAACACCATATATTTT TRBJ1-3 NA NA TRBV4-1
CASSVGGRGELFF TGTGCCAGCAGCGTAGGAGGGCGGGGGGAGCTGTTTTTT TRBJ2-2 NA NA TRBV9
CSATGTGGYEQYF TGCAGCGCAACCGGGACAGGGGGCTACGAGCAGTACTTC TRBJ2-7 NA TRBD1 TRBV29-1
CASSLGSGSITRGTDTQYF TGCGCCAGCAGCTTGGGTAGCGGGAGCATAACGAGGGGCACAGATACGCAGTATTTT TRBJ2-3 NA TRBD2 TRBV5-1
CASSPTTVDQPQHF TGTGCCAGCTCACCAACGACAGTCGATCAGCCCCAGCATTTT TRBJ1-5 NA NA TRBV18
CASMRRGDGYTF TGTGCCAGTATGCGCAGGGGCGATGGCTACACCTTC TRBJ1-2 NA NA TRBV19
CASSGASQDTQYF TGTGCCAGCAGTGGAGCCAGTCAGGATACGCAGTATTTT TRBJ2-3 NA NA TRBV6-1
CASSDPLGGNYGYTF TGTGCCAGCAGTGACCCTCTCGGGGGAAATTACGGCTACACCTTC TRBJ1-2 NA NA TRBV25-1
CASSGTSGYNEQFF TGTGCCAGCAGCGGGACTAGCGGATACAATGAGCAGTTCTTC TRBJ2-1 NA TRBD2 TRBV7-2
CASSLNSGSGNTIYF TGCGCCAGCAGCTTGAACTCAGGGTCTGGAAACACCATATATTTT TRBJ1-3 NA NA TRBV5-1
CASSGTYGQGVADTQYF TGTGCCAGCAGCGGTACCTACGGACAGGGAGTCGCAGATACGCAGTATTTT TRBJ2-3 NA TRBD1 TRBV9
CASTGRTSGDWETQYF TGTGCCAGCACGGGCCGGACTAGCGGGGATTGGGAGACCCAGTACTTC TRBJ2-5 NA TRBD2 TRBV25-1
CASSLGGGRYYNEQFF TGTGCCAGCAGCTTGGGCGGGGGGAGGTACTACAATGAGCAGTTCTTC TRBJ2-1 NA TRBD2 TRBV7-8
CASSRDSTNEKLFF TGTGCCAGCAGCCGGGATTCAACTAATGAAAAACTGTTTTTT TRBJ1-4 NA NA TRBV9
CASSTRDRGATGELFF TGTGCCAGCAGCACACGGGACAGGGGGGCCACCGGGGAGCTGTTTTTT TRBJ2-2 NA TRBD1 TRBV7-9
CSVYPGGTYNEQFF TGCAGCGTTTACCCAGGGGGCACCTACAATGAGCAGTTCTTC TRBJ2-1 NA TRBD1 TRBV29-1
CASSSPGLPFGYNEQFF TGTGCCAGCAGCTCTCCGGGACTACCGTTTGGGTACAATGAGCAGTTCTTC TRBJ2-1 NA TRBD2 TRBV7-9
CASSRLSGPSGANVLTF TGTGCCAGCAGCCGTTTGTCAGGGCCGTCTGGGGCCAACGTCCTGACTTTC TRBJ2-6 NA NA TRBV3-1/TRBV3-2
CASALGSSATNEKLFF TGTGCCAGCGCGTTAGGGAGTTCCGCAACTAATGAAAAACTGTTTTTT TRBJ1-4 NA NA TRBV7-9
CASSFTLTGNTEAFF TGTGCCAGCAGCTTCACGCTGACAGGGAACACTGAAGCTTTCTTT TRBJ1-1 NA NA TRBV7-6
CASSPRTGNTGELFF TGCGCCAGCAGCCCCCGGACAGGGAACACCGGGGAGCTGTTTTTT TRBJ2-2 NA TRBD1 TRBV5-1
CATSDPRGGNQPQHF TGTGCCACCAGTGATCCCCGCGGGGGAAATCAGCCCCAGCATTTT TRBJ1-5 NA NA TRBV24-1
CASSPGQGYNEQFF TGTGCCAGCAGCCCGGGACAGGGTTACAATGAGCAGTTCTTC TRBJ2-1 NA TRBD1 TRBV7-9
CSAVRAGGGYTF TGCAGCGCCGTAAGGGCAGGGGGAGGCTACACCTTC TRBJ1-2 NA TRBD1 TRBV29-1
CASSLELYNEQFF TGTGCCAGCAGCTTGGAACTGTACAATGAGCAGTTCTTC TRBJ2-1 NA NA TRBV5-4
CASSQLDRAGYTF TGTGCCAGCAGCCAGTTGGACAGGGCTGGCTACACCTTC TRBJ1-2 NA TRBD1 TRBV3-1/TRBV3-2
CAWSLRALLRGYTF TGTGCCTGGAGTCTCAGGGCCCTGCTTCGGGGCTACACCTTC TRBJ1-2 NA NA TRBV30
CASSPGQGTYEQYF TGTGCCAGCAGCCCGGGACAGGGGACCTACGAGCAGTACTTC TRBJ2-7 NA TRBD1 TRBV7-9
CASSHLGQGRPNYGYTF TGTGCCAGTAGTCACCTTGGACAGGGGCGACCTAACTATGGCTACACCTTC TRBJ1-2 NA TRBD1 TRBV19
CAWGRGLNTEAFF TGTGCCTGGGGTCGTGGCCTGAACACTGAAGCTTTCTTT TRBJ1-1 NA NA TRBV30
CASSIRRASSSLSNQPQHF TGTGCCAGTAGTATAAGGAGAGCTAGCTCAAGCCTTAGCAATCAGCCCCAGCATTTT TRBJ1-5 NA NA TRBV19
CASRTGTGEIDEQFF TGTGCCAGCCGGACCGGGACAGGGGAAATCGATGAGCAGTTCTTC TRBJ2-1 NA TRBD1 TRBV9
CATSDRDSTNTGELFF TGTGCCACCAGTGACCGGGACAGTACGAACACCGGGGAGCTGTTTTTT TRBJ2-2 NA TRBD1 TRBV24-1
CASSSGTGGSSPLHF TGTGCCAGCAGTTCGGGGACAGGGGGGAGCTCACCCCTCCACTTT TRBJ1-6 NA TRBD1 TRBV27